This TCR beta chain was identified in a study of T cell changes during pregnancy in multiple sclerosis. With 6 bases clipped from V and 5 bases from J, the junction kept 10 bases outside the gene matches. The CDR3 has 15 residues. Germline lookup yields CDR1 SGHDN and CDR2 FVKESK. Here immunoSEQ multiplex PCR was the method, and the copy in TCRdb shows in-frame clones only, minus some. The table records tens of thousands of clones, 91% of them present only once. The sequencing here drew on peripheral blood, taken after pregnancy. This sequence originates from a female donor in good health, enrolled as a control in a pregnancy study. The chain employs TRBV14 and TRBJ2-1; TRBD2 agrees at 7 bases. The CDR3 sequence is CASRQTGGINNEQFF. In DNA, the CDR3 is TGTGCCAGCAGGCAGACGGGGGGAATTAACAATGAGCAGTTCTTC.